The 2 T cell receptor beta chains reported below all come from one sample, sequenced in a study of T cell responses to AZD1222 COVID-19 vaccine. The repertoire was sequenced with immunoSEQ multiplex PCR; TCRdb's copy has only in-frame clones and lacks some. In the table there are about 150,000 clones, 88% of which are singletons. This material consisted of peripheral blood, taken on day 0 of AZD1222 vaccination. Source of these receptors: an adult in good health.

This chain links TRBV24-1 with TRBJ2-2; D unresolved. V lost 1 base to trimming and J lost 4 bases, with 12 bases between them. Germline V gene lookup returns CDR1 KGHDR and CDR2 SFDVKD. This CDR3 is built from 16 residues. Here the CDR3 reads CATSDFNGPVTGELFF. In DNA form, the CDR3 reads TGTGCCACCAGTGATTTCAACGGACCCGTCACCGGGGAGCTGTTTTTT.

The chain couples TRBV2 to TRBJ2-6; possible D gene TRBD1, 6 bases. The germline V gene has CDR1 SNHLY and CDR2 FYNNEI. V lost 7 bases and J 0 bases, leaving 7 bases between the germline ends. The CDR3 covers 14 residues. The CDR3 spells CASNRDSGANVLTF. The CDR3 bases are TGTGCCAGCAACAGGGACTCTGGGGCCAACGTCCTGACTTTC.